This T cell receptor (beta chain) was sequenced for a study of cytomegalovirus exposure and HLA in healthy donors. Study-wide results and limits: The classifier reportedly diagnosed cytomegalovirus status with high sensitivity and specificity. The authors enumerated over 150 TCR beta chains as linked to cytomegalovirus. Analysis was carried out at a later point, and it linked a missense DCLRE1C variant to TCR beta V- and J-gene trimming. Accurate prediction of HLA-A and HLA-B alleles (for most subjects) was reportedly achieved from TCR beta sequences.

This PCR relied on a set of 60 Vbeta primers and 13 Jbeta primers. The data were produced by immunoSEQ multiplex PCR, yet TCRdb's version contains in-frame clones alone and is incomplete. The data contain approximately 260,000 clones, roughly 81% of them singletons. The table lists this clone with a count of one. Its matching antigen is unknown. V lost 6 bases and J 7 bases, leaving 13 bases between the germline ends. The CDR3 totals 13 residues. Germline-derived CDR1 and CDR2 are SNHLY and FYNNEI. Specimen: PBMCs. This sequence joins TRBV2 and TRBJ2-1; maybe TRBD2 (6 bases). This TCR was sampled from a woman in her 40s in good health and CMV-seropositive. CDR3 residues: CASSVTSGNEQFF. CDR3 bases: TGTGCCAGCAGCGTCACCAGCGGGAATGAGCAGTTCTTC.